The clone carrying this TCR beta chain showed up many times. This sample was taken from a study of spatial heterogeneity in lung cancer. Study in general: Alpha-chain sequences were consistently detected in smaller numbers than beta-chain sequences. Across the raw uncorrected reads, a unique TCR and UMI combination was observed, on average, more than ten times.

With 5 bases clipped from V and 4 bases from J, the junction kept 6 bases outside the gene matches. There are 14 residues in the CDR3. Each molecule of TCR cDNA was tagged with one unique molecular identifier. TCRdb called the 5' RACE reads again in MiXCR, with one record for every CDR3 protein. The sample has 20,000 or so distinct CDR3 sequences, under 4% seen once; the top ten hold 25% to 35%. Described time point: sample taken at primary tumor resection. Unsorted whole RNA from tumor, nontumor lung or frozen PBMC underwent sequencing. The donors were about 67 patients with non-small cell lung cancer that was early-stage and untreated.

The TCR originated in a female donor with early-stage non-small cell lung cancer. The material sequenced was PBMCs, taken at surgery. V usage is TRBV12-3 or TRBV12-4 and J usage is TRBJ2-7; 9 nucleotides align to TRBD2. DNA for the CDR3: TGTGCCAGCAGTGCGCCGGGACTAGCATACGAGCAGTACTTC. It yields the protein CASSAPGLAYEQYF.